This T cell receptor (beta chain) was sequenced in a study of T cell repertoires in cytomegalovirus infection. Overall study: Public TCR beta signatures provided an indication of both CMV infection and a matching HLA type. Study-level findings and limits: HLA-C-restricted CMV clonotypes gave the most frequent clonotype in two of eight donors.

TCRdb reanalysed the reads using MiXCR and keeps one entry per CDR3 protein. This repertoire shows some 240,000 distinct CDR3 sequences, 15% to 20% found once; its top ten account for about 45%. This clonotype showed up many times. No antigen is known for it. Sequencing was done on a sample of CD8+ T cells from PBMCs. This sequence was found in a human donor in good health (CMV status not recorded). Some clones in this sample may be carry-over from other donors' samples.

CDR3 region: CASSSLASGLLYGYTF. As DNA, the CDR3 is TGTGCCAGCAGTTCCTTGGCCTCGGGGCTTCTCTATGGCTACACCTTC. V usage is TRBV27 and J usage is TRBJ1-2; possible D gene TRBD1, 5 bases. V lost 4 bases and J lost 4, with 19 bases in between. The length of the CDR3 is 16 residues. Germline values: CDR1 MNHEY, CDR2 SMNVEV (reference sequence).